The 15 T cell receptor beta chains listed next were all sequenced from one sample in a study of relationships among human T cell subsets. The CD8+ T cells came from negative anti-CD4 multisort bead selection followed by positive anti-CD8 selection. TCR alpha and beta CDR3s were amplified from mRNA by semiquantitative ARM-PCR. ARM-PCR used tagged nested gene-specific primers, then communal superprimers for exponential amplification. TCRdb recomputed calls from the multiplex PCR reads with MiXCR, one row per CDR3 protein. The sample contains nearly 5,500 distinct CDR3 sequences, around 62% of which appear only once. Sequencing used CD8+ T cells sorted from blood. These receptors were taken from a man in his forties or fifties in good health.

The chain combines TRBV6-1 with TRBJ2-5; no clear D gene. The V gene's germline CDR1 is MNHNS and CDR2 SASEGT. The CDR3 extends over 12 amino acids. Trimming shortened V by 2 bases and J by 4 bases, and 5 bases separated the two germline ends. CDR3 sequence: CASSEILETQYF. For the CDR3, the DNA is TGTGCCAGCAGTGAAATTCTAGAGACCCAGTACTTC.

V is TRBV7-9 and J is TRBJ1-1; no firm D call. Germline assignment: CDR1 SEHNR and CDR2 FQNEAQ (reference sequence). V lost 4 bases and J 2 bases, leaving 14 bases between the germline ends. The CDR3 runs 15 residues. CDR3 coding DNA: TGTGCCAGCAGCTCCTCTTCGCGGATTAACACTGAAGCTTTCTTT. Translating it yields CASSSSSRINTEAFF.

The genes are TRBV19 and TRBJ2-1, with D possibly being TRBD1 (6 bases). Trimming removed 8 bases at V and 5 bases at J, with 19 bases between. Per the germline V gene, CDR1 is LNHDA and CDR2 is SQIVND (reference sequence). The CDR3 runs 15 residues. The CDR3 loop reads CASGPRWDTHNEQFF. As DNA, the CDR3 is TGTGCCAGTGGCCCCAGGTGGGACACTCACAATGAGCAGTTCTTC.

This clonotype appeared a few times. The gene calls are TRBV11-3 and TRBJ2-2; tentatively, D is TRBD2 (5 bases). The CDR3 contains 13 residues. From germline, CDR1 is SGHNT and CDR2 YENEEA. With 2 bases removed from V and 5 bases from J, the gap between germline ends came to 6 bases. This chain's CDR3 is CASSLPGTGELFF. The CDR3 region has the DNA TGTGCCAGCAGCTTACCGGGGACCGGGGAGCTGTTTTTT.

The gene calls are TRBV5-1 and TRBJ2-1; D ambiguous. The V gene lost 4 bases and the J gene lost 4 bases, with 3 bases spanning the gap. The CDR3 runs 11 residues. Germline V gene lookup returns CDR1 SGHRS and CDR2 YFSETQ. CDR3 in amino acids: CASSSYNEQFF. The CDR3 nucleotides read TGCGCCAGCAGCAGTTACAATGAGCAGTTCTTC.

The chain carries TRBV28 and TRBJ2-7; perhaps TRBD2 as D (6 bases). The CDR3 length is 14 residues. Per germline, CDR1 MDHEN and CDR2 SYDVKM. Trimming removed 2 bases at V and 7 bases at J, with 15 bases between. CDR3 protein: CASSLNGLSSEQYF. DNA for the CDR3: TGTGCCAGCAGTTTAAACGGACTATCTTCAGAGCAGTACTTC.

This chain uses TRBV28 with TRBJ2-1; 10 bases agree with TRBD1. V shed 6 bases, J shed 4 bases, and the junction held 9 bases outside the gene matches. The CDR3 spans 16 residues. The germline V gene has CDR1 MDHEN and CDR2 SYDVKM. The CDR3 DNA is TGTGCCAGCAGCACCCCCGGGACAGGGGCGTACAATGAGCAGTTCTTC. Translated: CASSTPGTGAYNEQFF.

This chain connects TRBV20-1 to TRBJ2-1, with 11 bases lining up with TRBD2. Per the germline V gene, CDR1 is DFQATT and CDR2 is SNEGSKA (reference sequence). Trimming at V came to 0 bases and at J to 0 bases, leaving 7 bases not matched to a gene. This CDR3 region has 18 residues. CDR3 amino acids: CSARDQALAGASYNEQFF. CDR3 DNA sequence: TGCAGTGCTAGAGATCAGGCACTAGCGGGGGCCTCCTACAATGAGCAGTTCTTC.

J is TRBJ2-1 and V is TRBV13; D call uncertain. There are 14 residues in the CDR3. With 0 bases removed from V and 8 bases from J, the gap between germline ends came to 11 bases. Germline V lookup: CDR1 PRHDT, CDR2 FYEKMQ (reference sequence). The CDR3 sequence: CASSLGPGKDEQFF. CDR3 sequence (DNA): TGTGCCAGCAGCTTAGGTCCCGGAAAGGATGAGCAGTTCTTC.

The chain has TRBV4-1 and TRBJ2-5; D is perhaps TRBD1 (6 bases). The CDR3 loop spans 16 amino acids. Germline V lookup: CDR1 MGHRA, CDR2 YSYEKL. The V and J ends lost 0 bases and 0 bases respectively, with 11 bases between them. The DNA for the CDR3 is TGCGCCAGCAGCCAAGACCACACAGGGAACCAAGAGACCCAGTACTTC. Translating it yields CASSQDHTGNQETQYF.

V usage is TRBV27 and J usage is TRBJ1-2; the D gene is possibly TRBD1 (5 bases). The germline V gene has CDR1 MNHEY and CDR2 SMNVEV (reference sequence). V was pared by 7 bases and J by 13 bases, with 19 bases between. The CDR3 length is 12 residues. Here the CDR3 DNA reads TGTGCCAGCACCCAGGGAGGAACCGAGTTCACCTTC. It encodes CASTQGGTEFTF.

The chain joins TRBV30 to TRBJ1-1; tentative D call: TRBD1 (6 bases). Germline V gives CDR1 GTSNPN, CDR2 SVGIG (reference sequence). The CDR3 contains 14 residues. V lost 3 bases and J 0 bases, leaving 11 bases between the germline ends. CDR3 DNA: TGTGCCTGGAGAGAAACAGGGTTGAACACTGAAGCTTTCTTT. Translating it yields CAWRETGLNTEAFF.

The DNA of the CDR3 is TGCAGCGGTCAGGGGCTTGAGAATGAGCAGTTCTTC. Residues: CSGQGLENEQFF. The rearrangement uses TRBV29-1 and TRBJ2-1; possible D gene TRBD1, 6 bases. The CDR3 consists of 12 residues. Trimming stripped 7 bases from V and 7 bases from J, with 14 bases between. The V gene's germline CDR1 is SQVTM and CDR2 ANQGSEA.

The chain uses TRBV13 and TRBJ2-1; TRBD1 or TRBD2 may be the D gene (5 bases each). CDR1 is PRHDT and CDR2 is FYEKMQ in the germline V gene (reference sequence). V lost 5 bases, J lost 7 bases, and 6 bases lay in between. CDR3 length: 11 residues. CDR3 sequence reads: CASSEGNEQFF. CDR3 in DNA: TGTGCCAGCAGCGAGGGGAATGAGCAGTTCTTC.

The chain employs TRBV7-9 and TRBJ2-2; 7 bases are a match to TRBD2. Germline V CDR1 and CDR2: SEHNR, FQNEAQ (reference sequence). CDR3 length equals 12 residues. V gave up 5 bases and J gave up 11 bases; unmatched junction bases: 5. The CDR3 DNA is TGTGCCAGCAGCCCGGGGGGATCCGAGCTGTTTTTT. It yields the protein CASSPGGSELFF.